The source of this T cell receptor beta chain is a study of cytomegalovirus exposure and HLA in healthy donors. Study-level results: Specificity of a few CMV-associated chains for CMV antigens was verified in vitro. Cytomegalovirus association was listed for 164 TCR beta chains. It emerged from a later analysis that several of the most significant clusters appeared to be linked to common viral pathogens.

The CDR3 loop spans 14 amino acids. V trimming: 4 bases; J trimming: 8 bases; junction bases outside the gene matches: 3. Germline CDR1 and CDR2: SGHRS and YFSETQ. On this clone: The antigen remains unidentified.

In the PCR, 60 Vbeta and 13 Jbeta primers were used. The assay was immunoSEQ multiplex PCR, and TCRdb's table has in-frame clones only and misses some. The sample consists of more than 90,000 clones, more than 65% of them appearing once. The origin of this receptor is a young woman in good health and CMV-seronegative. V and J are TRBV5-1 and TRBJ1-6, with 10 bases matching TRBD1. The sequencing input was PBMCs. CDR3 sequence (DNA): TGCGCCAGCAGCCAGGACAGGGGGTATTCACCCCTCCACTTT. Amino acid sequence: CASSQDRGYSPLHF.